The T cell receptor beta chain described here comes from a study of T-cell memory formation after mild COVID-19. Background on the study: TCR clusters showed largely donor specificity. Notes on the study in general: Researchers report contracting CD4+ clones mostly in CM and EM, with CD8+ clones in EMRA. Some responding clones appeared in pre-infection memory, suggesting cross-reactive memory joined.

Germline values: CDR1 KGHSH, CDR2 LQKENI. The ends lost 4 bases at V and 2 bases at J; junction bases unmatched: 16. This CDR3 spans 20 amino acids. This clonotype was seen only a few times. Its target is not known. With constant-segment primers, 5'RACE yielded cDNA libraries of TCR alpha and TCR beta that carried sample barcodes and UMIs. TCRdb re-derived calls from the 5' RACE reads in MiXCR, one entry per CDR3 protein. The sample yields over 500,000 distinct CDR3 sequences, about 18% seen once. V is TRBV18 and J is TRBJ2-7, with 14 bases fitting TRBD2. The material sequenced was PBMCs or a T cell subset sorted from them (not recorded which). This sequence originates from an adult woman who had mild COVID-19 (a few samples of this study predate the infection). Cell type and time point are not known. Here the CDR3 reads CASSHLPGLAGVSPTYEQYF. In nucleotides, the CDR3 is TGTGCCAGCTCACACCTACCGGGACTAGCGGGAGTTTCGCCCACCTACGAGCAGTACTTC.